This T cell receptor (beta chain) emerged from a study of blood T cell repertoires in COVID-19. Study summary: Sites across the United States, Italy and Spain contributed samples from acute and convalescent COVID-19. T cells, B-cell-depleted T cells, or PBMCs provided the cDNA or gDNA that served as material.

Trimming removed 2 bases from V and 3 bases from J; junction bases left unmatched: 6. Germline lookup yields CDR1 SGHRS and CDR2 YFSETQ. This CDR3 is built from 16 residues. Under the authors' procedure: Amplification of reference gene primers provided the estimated nucleated cell counts. Libraries were prepared by immunoSEQ multiplex PCR; TCRdb keeps only in-frame clonotypes and omits some of them. D and trimming were read from the DNA, whereas the V and J calls and clone size are those reported in that table. The sample yields about 94,000 clones, approximately 80% seen once. V and J are TRBV5-1 and TRBJ2-3, with TRBD2 matching 10 bases. This TCR was recovered from a human donor in a cohort sampled during active COVID-19. The sequencing sample was made of peripheral blood. The CDR3 region is CASSFSAGGPTDTQYF. CDR3 in DNA: TGCGCCAGCAGCTTCTCAGCGGGAGGGCCAACAGATACGCAGTATTTT.